This T cell receptor (beta chain) was recovered during a study of response to subunit inactivated influenza vaccine. General study points: Only a handful of new T cells, the authors suggested, are recruited with each seasonal influenza vaccination.

TCRdb reprocessed the RT-PCR reads with MiXCR, giving one entry per CDR3 protein. The sample holds about 800,000 distinct CDR3 sequences, around 20% seen once. With respect to this clonotype: Its antigen is unidentified.

V lost 5 bases and J lost 3; bases outside the gene matches: 5. CDR1 and CDR2 from the germline V gene are SGHVS and FNYEAQ. CDR3 length: 15 residues. This receptor was obtained from a man aged 45 to 65 who received an inactivated influenza vaccine. The starting material was PBMCs from blood, obtained more than 4 days after vaccination. The chain links TRBV7-6 to TRBJ2-5; TRBD2 matches 11 bases. As DNA, the CDR3 is TGTGCCAGCAGCATTAGCGGGGGGGCTGAAGAGACCCAGTACTTC. Its translation: CASSISGGAEETQYF. Filled out from reference TRBV7-6 and TRBJ2-5, the complete variable domain reads GAGVSQSPRYKVTKRGQDVALRCDPISGHVSLYWYRQALGQGPEFLTYFNYEAQQDKSGLPNDRFSAERPEGSISTLTIQRTEQRDSAMYRCASSISGGAEETQYFGPGTRLLVL.